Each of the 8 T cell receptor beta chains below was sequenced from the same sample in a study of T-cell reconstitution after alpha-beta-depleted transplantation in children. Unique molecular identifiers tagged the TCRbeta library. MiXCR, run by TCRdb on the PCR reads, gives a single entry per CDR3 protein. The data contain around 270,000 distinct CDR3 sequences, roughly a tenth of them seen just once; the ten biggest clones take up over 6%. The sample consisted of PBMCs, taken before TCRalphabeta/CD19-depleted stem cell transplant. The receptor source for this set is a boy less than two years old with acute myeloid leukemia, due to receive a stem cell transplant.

The CDR3 DNA sequence: TGTGCCAGCAGCCCGGGGGGCAGGGGCAATGAGCAGTTCTTC. This gives the protein CASSPGGRGNEQFF. The gene calls are TRBV5-5 and TRBJ2-1; D possibly corresponds to TRBD2 (7 bases). CDR1 is SGHKS, CDR2 YYEKEE, per germline (reference sequence). Trimming took off 4 bases at V and 6 bases at J, with 14 bases between the two ends. The CDR3 totals 14 residues.

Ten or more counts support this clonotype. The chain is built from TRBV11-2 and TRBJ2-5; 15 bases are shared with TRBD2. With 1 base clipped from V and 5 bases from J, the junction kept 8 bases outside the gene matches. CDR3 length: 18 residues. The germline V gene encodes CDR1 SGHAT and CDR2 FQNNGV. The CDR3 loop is CASSLVFWTSGRGETQYF. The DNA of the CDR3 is TGTGCCAGCAGCTTAGTTTTTTGGACTAGCGGGAGGGGTGAGACCCAGTACTTC.

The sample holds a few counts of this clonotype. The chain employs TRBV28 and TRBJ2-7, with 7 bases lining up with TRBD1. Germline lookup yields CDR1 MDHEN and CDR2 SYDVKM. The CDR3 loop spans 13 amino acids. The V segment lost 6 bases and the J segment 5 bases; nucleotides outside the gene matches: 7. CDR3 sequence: CASSTQGQHEQYF. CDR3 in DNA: TGTGCCAGCAGCACACAGGGGCAACACGAGCAGTACTTC.

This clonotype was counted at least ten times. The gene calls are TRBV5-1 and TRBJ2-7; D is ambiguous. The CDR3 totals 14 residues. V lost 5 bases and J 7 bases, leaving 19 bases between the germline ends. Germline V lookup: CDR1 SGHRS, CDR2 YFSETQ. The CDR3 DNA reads TGCGCCAGCAGTCTCCCGGGTCCTGGTCTAGAGCAGTACTTC. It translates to CASSLPGPGLEQYF.

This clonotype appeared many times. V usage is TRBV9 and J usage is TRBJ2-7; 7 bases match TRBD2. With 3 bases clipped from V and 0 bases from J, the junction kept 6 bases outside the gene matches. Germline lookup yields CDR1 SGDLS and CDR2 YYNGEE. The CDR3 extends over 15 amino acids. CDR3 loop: CASSGREGPSYEQYF. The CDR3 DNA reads TGTGCCAGCAGCGGCAGGGAGGGGCCCTCCTACGAGCAGTACTTC.

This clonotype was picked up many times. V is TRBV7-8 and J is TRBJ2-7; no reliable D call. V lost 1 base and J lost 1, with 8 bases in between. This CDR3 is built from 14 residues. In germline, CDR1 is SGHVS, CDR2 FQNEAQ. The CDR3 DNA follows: TGTGCCAGCAGCTTAGGTGGGGATTCCTACGAGCAGTACTTC. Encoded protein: CASSLGGDSYEQYF.

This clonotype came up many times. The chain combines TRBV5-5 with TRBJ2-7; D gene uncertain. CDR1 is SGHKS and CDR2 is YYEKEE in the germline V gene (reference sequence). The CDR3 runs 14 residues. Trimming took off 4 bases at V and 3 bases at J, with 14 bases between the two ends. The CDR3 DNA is TGTGCCAGCAGCCCCGCTTCAGCGCTCTACGAGCAGTACTTC. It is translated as CASSPASALYEQYF.

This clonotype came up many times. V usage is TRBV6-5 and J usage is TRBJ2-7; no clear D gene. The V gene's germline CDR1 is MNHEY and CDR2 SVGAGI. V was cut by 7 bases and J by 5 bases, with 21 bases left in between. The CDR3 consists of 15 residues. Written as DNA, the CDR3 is TGTGCCAGCACCCGCACATTTGGGGAACCCCACGAGCAGTACTTC. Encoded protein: CASTRTFGEPHEQYF.